These 6 T cell receptor delta chains originate from one sample sequenced in a study of Vδ1+ human thymocytes. Sequences come from RNA converted to cDNA by reverse transcription. Multiplex PCR used pooled V-gene forward primers and a constant-region reverse primer to amplify CDR3s. TCRdb re-called clones from the multiplex PCR reads using CATT. The table lists 45,000 to 60,000 delta-chain clones, about 15% of them singletons. General study results and limits: Thymic TRG and TRD repertoires appeared highly polyclonal.

Which antigens these TCRs recognize remains unknown. Sequenced material: Vdelta1+ gamma-delta thymocytes from the thymus. Subset specified: FACS-sorted CD3+ TCRalphabeta- TCRVdelta1+ TCRVdelta2- thymocytes. These receptors came from a girl under two years old who had congenital heart surgery.

The V and J genes are TRDV1 and TRDJ1; possible D gene TRDD3, 5 bases. V lost 0 bases and J lost 0, with 26 bases in between. In germline, CDR1 is TSWWSYY, CDR2 QGS. There are 21 residues in the CDR3. This chain's CDR3 is CALGELDNEPGMTRYTDKLIF. The CDR3 DNA sequence: TGTGCTCTTGGGGAACTCGACAACGAACCCGGGATGACCCGGTACACCGATAAACTCATCTTT.

The chain joins TRDV1 to TRDJ1; D gene ambiguous. V lost 5 bases and J 9 bases, leaving 28 bases between the germline ends. Germline values: CDR1 TSWWSYY, CDR2 QGS. CDR3 length equals 17 residues. CDR3: CALGTTTQVGEGRELIF. The CDR3 DNA follows: TGTGCTCTTGGGACTACTACTCAGGTCGGTGAGGGAAGGGAACTCATCTTT.

This clone has only a few counts. The V gene is TRDV1, the J gene TRDJ1; 10 nucleotides match TRDD3. The CDR3 is made up of 19 amino acids. Trimming took 1 base from V and 1 from J; bases not matched to a gene: 12. CDR1 and CDR2 (germline): TSWWSYY, QGS. The CDR3 DNA sequence: TGTGCTCTTGGGGAACGAAGCCGGGGGATACGATACCGCACCGATAAACTCATCTTT. Encoded protein: CALGERSRGIRYRTDKLIF.

The rearrangement joins TRDV1 to TRDJ1; 11 positions agree with TRDD3. The CDR3 length is 23 residues. The junction had 25 bases not matched to a gene; V was cut back by 4 bases and J by 0 bases. The germline V gene has CDR1 TSWWSYY and CDR2 QGS. CDR3 region: CALGGSFPDPYWGIVRYTDKLIF. DNA of the CDR3: TGTGCTCTTGGGGGTTCCTTCCCCGATCCGTACTGGGGGATAGTCCGGTACACCGATAAACTCATCTTT.

This chain uses TRDV1 with TRDJ1; TRDD2 agrees at 7 bases. J lost 5 bases, V lost 5 bases, and 14 bases had no gene match. Germline loops: CDR1 TSWWSYY, CDR2 QGS. The CDR3 spans 16 residues. DNA for the CDR3: TGTGCTCTTGGGAACCGGCCTTCCTCCTTCCCAGATAAACTCATCTTT. It codes for CALGNRPSSFPDKLIF.

This clone has more than one count but fewer than ten. The chain recombines TRDV1 with TRDJ1, with TRDD3 identical over 9 bases. The CDR3 consists of 22 residues. The V and J ends lost 0 bases and 0 bases, in that order; junction bases with no gene match: 20. Germline V gives CDR1 TSWWSYY, CDR2 QGS. The CDR3: CALGELASHYTGGPPYTDKLIF. The CDR3 DNA reads as TGTGCTCTTGGGGAACTTGCGTCCCACTATACTGGGGGACCTCCGTACACCGATAAACTCATCTTT.